The 3 T cell receptor beta chains below were found in one sample sequenced in a study of T cell responses to AZD1222 COVID-19 vaccine (dated by TCRdb to 2020 to 2022). The library was built by means of the immunoSEQ multiplex PCR assay. TCRdb mirrors the immuneACCESS table, restricted to in-frame sequences. Some clones are absent from its copies; in checked studies, under half trace to an unresolved V gene, and the reason for the others is unknown. The sample data list about 180,000 clones, and approximately 90% of these were observed just once. The ten biggest clones cover roughly 3.1% of the sample. The time point label of this sample denotes: baseline before first vaccination. The sample in question was peripheral blood, obtained on day 0 of AZD1222 vaccination. All receptors derive from an adult in good health.

The genes are TRBV19 and TRBJ1-4, with TRBD1 matching 8 bases. V trimming: 3 bases; J trimming: 8 bases; junction bases outside the gene matches: 5. The CDR3 runs to 14 residues. CDR1 and CDR2 from the germline V gene are LNHDA and SQIVND (reference sequence). The CDR3 spells CASSMTGEIEKLFF. The CDR3 region has the DNA TGTGCCAGTAGTATGACAGGGGAGATAGAAAAACTGTTTTTT.

The chain couples TRBV4-3 to TRBJ1-6; tentatively, D is TRBD1 (6 bases). CDR3 length equals 15 residues. V lost 0 bases to trimming and J lost 16 bases, with 19 bases between them. Germline V gene lookup returns CDR1 LGHNA and CDR2 YSLEER. The CDR3 bases are TGCGCCAGCAGCCAAGACACACGGGACAATCTTCCTCTCCACTTT. Its translation: CASSQDTRDNLPLHF.

The chain combines TRBV20-1 with TRBJ2-5, with D perhaps matching TRBD2 (5 bases). Germline V gene data show CDR1 as DFQATT and CDR2 as SNEGSKA (reference sequence). V lost 3 bases and J lost 3, with 11 bases in between. The CDR3 consists of 13 residues. CDR3 nucleotides: TGCAGTGCTAGTTCTGAGCGGAAAGAGACCCAGTACTTC. Translating gives CSASSERKETQYF.